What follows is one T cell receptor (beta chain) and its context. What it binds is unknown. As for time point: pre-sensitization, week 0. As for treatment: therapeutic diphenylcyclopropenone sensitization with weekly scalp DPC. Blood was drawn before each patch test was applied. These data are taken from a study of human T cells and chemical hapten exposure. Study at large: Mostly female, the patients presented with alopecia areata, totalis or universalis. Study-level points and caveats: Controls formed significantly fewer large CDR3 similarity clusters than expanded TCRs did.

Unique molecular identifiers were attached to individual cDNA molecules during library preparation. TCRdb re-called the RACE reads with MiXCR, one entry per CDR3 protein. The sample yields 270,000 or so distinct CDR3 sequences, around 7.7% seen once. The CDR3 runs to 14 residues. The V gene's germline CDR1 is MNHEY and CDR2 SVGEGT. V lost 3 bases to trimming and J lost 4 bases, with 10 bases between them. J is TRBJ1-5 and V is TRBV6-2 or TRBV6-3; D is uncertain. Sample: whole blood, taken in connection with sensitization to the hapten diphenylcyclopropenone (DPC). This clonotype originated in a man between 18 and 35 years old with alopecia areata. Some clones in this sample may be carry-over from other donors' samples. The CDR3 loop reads CASSYQGGNQPQHF. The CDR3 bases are TGTGCCAGCAGTTATCAAGGAGGAAATCAGCCCCAGCATTTT.